This TCR beta chain was sequenced in a study of graft-versus-host responses after intestinal transplantation. J lost 4 bases, V lost 6 bases, and 8 bases had no gene match. Germline V gives CDR1 MNHEY, CDR2 SVGAGI. The CDR3 has 15 residues. Clones were read by immunoSEQ multiplex PCR, and TCRdb kept only the in-frame ones, dropping some. The data show some 39,000 clones, just under 90% seen once. Sequenced material: PBMCs, taken roughly 270 days after transplant. The chain is built from TRBV6-5 and TRBJ1-2, with 10 bases lining up with TRBD1. The source of this sequence is a human patient who received an intestinal transplant, so some T cells may come from the graft donor. The CDR3 bases are TGTGCCAGCAGCACCGGACAGGGGGGGCCCTATGGCTACACCTTC. Protein product: CASSTGQGGPYGYTF.